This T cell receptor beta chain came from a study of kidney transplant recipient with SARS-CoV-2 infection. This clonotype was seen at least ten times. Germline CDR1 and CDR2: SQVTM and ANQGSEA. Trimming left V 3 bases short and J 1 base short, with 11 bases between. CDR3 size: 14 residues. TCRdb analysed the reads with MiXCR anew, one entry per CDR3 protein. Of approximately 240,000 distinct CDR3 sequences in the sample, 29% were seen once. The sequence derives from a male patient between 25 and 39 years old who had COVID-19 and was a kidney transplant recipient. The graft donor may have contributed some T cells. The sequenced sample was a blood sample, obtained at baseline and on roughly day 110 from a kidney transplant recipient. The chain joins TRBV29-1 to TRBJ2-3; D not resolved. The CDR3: CSVEETLRTDTQYF. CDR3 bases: TGCAGCGTTGAGGAGACCCTACGCACAGATACGCAGTATTTT.